Below, one T cell receptor (beta chain) is given with its context. Antigen: not known. The junction shows a germline mismatch at one end, possibly a read error. Each donor's status was that of a healthy bone marrow donor. In nominal health when sampled, donors likely had unrecorded immune exposures nonetheless. With 60 Vbeta and 13 Jbeta primers, the PCR was carried out. The assay was immunoSEQ multiplex PCR, and TCRdb's table has in-frame clones only and misses some. The sample consists of 50,000 to 70,000 clones, 65% to 80% of them appearing once. This entry belongs to a study of cytomegalovirus exposure and HLA in healthy donors. Whole-study context: Previous work identified roughly 120 million unique TCR beta sequences from 150 million to 200 million T cells.

The study's findings and limits: A later analysis reported that several of the most significant clusters appeared to be linked to common viral pathogens, among them Epstein-Barr virus.

The sample comprised PBMCs. The source is a middle-aged man in good health and CMV-seropositive.

The CDR3 loop reads CASSQDGAACF. CDR3 nucleotide sequence: TGCGCCAGCAGCCAAGACGGAGCAGCATGTTTT. The rearrangement joins TRBV4-3 to TRBJ1-1, with no clear D. CDR1 LGHNA and CDR2 YSLEER come from the germline V gene. The CDR3 is 11 amino acids.